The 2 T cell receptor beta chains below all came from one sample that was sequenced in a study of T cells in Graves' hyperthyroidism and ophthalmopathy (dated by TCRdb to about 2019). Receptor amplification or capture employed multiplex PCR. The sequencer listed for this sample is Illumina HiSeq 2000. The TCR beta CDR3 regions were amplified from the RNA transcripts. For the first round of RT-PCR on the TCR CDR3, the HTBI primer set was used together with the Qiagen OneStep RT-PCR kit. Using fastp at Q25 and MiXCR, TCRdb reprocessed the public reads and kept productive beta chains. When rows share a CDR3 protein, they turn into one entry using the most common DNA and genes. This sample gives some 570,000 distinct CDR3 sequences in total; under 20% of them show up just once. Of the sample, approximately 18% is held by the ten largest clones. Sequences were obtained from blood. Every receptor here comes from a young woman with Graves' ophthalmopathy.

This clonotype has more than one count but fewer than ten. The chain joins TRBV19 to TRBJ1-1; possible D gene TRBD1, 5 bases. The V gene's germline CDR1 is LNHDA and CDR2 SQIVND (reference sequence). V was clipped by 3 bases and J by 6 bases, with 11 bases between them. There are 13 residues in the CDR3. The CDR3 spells CASSMYGAPEAFF. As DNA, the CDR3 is TGTGCCAGTAGTATGTACGGGGCTCCTGAAGCTTTCTTT.

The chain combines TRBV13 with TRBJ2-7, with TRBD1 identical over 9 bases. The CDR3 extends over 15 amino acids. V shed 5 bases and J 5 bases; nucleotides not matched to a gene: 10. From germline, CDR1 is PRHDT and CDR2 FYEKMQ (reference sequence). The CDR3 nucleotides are TGTGCCAGCAGCCCTGGACAGGGGTTAGTCCACGAGCAGTACTTC. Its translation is CASSPGQGLVHEQYF.